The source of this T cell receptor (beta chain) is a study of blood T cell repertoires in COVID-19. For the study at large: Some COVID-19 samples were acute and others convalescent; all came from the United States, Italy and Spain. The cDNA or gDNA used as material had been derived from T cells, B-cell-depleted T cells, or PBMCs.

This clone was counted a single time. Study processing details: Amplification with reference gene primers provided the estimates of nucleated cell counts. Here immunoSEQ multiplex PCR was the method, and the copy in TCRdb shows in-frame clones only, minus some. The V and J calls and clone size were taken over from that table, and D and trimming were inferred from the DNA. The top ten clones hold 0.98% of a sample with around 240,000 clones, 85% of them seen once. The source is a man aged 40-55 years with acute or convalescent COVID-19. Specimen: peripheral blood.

CDR3 nucleotide sequence: TGTGCCAGCAGCTCACGCCCCGGGCTTAGGGGGGGAGATACGCAGTATTTT. Translation: CASSSRPGLRGGDTQYF. The chain employs TRBV7-3 and TRBJ2-3; a weak D match, TRBD2 (7 bases). V was shortened by 4 bases and J by 5 bases, with 22 bases between the two germline ends. The CDR3 length is 17 residues. In germline, CDR1 is SGHTA, CDR2 FQGTGA. The whole variable domain, filled in from reference TRBV7-3 and TRBJ2-3, reads GAGVSQTPSNKVTEKGKYVELRCDPISGHTALYWYRQSLGQGPEFLIYFQGTGAADDSGLPNDRFFAVRPEGSVSTLKIQRTERGDSAVYLCASSSRPGLRGGDTQYFGPGTRLTVL.